These T cell receptor beta chains were read from a single sample in a study of cytomegalovirus exposure and HLA in healthy donors. The method was immunoSEQ multiplex PCR; TCRdb's version includes in-frame clones alone and lacks a portion of them. This table holds 95,000 to 150,000 clones, about 93% found once. Specimen: PBMCs. The receptors were gathered from a woman aged 18-35 years in good health and CMV-seronegative. Both conserved end residues are part of each CDR3. A D gene is named only where the DNA matches it firmly. Rows may omit the clone size; those that give it use once, few, many or a size class.

d_gene | abundance | j_gene | v_gene | CDR3nt | CDR3aa
NA | NA | TRBJ2-2 | TRBV27 | TGTGCCAGCAGCCGCCAGGGCGTAGGCAACACCGGGGAGCTGTTTTTT | CASSRQGVGNTGELFF
NA | once | TRBJ2-1 | TRBV7-9 | TGTGCCATCCTAGGGAGCTCCTACAATGAGCAGTTCTTC | CAILGSSYNEQFF
NA | once | TRBJ2-3 | TRBV28 | TGTGCCAGCAGTTTACCAGCCACAGCGGGCACAGATACGCAGTATTTT | CASSLPATAGTDTQYF
NA | NA | TRBJ2-7 | TRBV28 | TGTGCCAGCAGTTTATCATTGGAGGGCCGAGACGAGCAGTACTTC | CASSLSLEGRDEQYF
TRBD1 | NA | TRBJ2-7 | TRBV6-5 | TGTGCCAGCAGTTACTTCGGACAGGGGGCAGGCTACGAGCAGTACTTC | CASSYFGQGAGYEQYF
NA | NA | TRBJ2-2 | TRBV6-5 | TGTGCCAGCAGTTACGATCGAGGGGGGGCCGGGGAGCTGTTTTTT | CASSYDRGGAGELFF
TRBD1 | once | TRBJ2-7 | TRBV13 | TGTGCCAGCAGCCCCCAACAGGGGGCCTGGGAGCAGTACTTC | CASSPQQGAWEQYF
TRBD2 | NA | TRBJ2-3 | TRBV28 | TGTGCCAGCAGTGAAGTTAGCGGGGGGGACACAGATACGCAGTATTTT | CASSEVSGGDTDTQYF
NA | NA | TRBJ1-3 | TRBV15 | TGTGCCACCAGCAGGCCGGGCTCTGGAAACACCATATATTTT | CATSRPGSGNTIYF
NA | few | TRBJ1-5 | TRBV9 | TGTGCCAGCAGCACAGGGCCCAATCAGCCCCAGCATTTT | CASSTGPNQPQHF
TRBD1 | NA | TRBJ1-5 | TRBV27 | TGTGCCAGCAGTTTAAGACAGGGTAGCTATCAGCCCCAGCATTTT | CASSLRQGSYQPQHF
NA | NA | TRBJ1-2 | TRBV6-1 | TGTGCCAGCAGTTTAGACTCTGGGTATGGCTACACCTTC | CASSLDSGYGYTF
TRBD1 | NA | TRBJ2-1 | TRBV19 | TGTGCCAGTCGAGACCAGGGGGCGAGCTCCTACAATGAGCAGTTCTTC | CASRDQGASSYNEQFF
TRBD1 | NA | TRBJ1-2 | TRBV27 | TGTGCCAGCACCCCTGGTGCAAACAGGGGGCAGTACTATGGCTACACCTTC | CASTPGANRGQYYGYTF
NA | NA | TRBJ2-5 | TRBV2 | TGTGCCAGCAGTGATCCGGTCATCCGGGATTACTCAAAAGAGACCCAGTACTTC | CASSDPVIRDYSKETQYF
NA | NA | TRBJ2-3 | TRBV27 | TGTGCCAGCAGCCCCAACCCCACTATAGGTGATACGCAGTATTTT | CASSPNPTIGDTQYF
TRBD1 | NA | TRBJ2-7 | TRBV27 | TGTGCCAGCAGTTTCTCGGGACAGGAGGCCTACGAGCAGTACTTC | CASSFSGQEAYEQYF
TRBD1 | once | TRBJ1-1 | TRBV7-9 | TGTGCCAGCAGACCACCGGGACAGGGGGCGCACGCTGAAGCTTTCTTT | CASRPPGQGAHAEAFF
NA | NA | TRBJ1-1 | TRBV4-2 | TGTGCCAGCAGCCAAGATCTCGGTTCGCGCACTGAAGCTTTCTTT | CASSQDLGSRTEAFF
TRBD1 | once | TRBJ1-2 | TRBV28 | TGTGCCAGCAGGGCGGGGACAGGGGCCAACTATGGCTACACCTTC | CASRAGTGANYGYTF
TRBD1 | NA | TRBJ2-3 | TRBV9 | TGTGCCAGCAGCCCCGGGACAGGGGGCAGGGCAACAGATACGCAGTATTTT | CASSPGTGGRATDTQYF
NA | NA | TRBJ1-6 | TRBV5-1 | TGCGCCAGCAGCTTTGTATCGGGTCCGGATAATTCACCCCTCCACTTT | CASSFVSGPDNSPLHF
NA | NA | TRBJ2-7 | TRBV11-2 | TGTGCCAGCAGCTTAGGACAGGTTAGCTACGAGCAGTACTTC | CASSLGQVSYEQYF
NA | NA | TRBJ2-3 | TRBV6-4 | TGTGCCAGCAGTGACTCAACCTATGATACGCAGTATTTT | CASSDSTYDTQYF
NA | NA | TRBJ1-1 | TRBV11-2 | TGTGCCAGCAGCTCCCAGGAGGGGAGAGCTTTCTTT | CASSSQEGRAFF
TRBD2 | NA | TRBJ2-3 | TRBV2 | TGTGCCAGCGGATCCGAGCGGGGGGCATACACAGATACGCAGTATTTT | CASGSERGAYTDTQYF